These 3 T cell receptor beta chains were all obtained from the same sample, sequenced in a study of early T cells in non-severe SARS-CoV-2 infection. Each CDR3 protein is one row after TCRdb ran MiXCR on the 5' RACE reads. Of around 60,000 distinct CDR3 sequences listed, about an eighth are singletons. The material sequenced was whole blood. All receptors come from an adult who was a healthcare worker with PCR-confirmed SARS-CoV-2 infection or an uninfected control (not recorded which).

This chain joins TRBV5-1 and TRBJ2-1; 8 bases align to TRBD2. V lost 0 bases, J lost 8 bases, and 4 bases stayed unmatched. Germline CDR1 and CDR2: SGHRS and YFSETQ. The CDR3 contains 14 residues. The CDR3 DNA reads as TGCGCCAGCAGCTTGGCCGCGGGAGGCGATGAGCAGTTCTTC. Translation: CASSLAAGGDEQFF.

This clonotype was seen ten or more times. The gene calls are TRBV7-2 and TRBJ2-1; TRBD1 matches 7 bases. J lost 1 base, V lost 1 base, and 7 bases had no gene match. This CDR3 is built from 17 residues. CDR1 and CDR2 (germline): SGHTA, FQGNSA. The CDR3 DNA follows: TGTGCCAGCAGCTTAGTTCCCAGCAGGGGGTCCTACAATGAGCAGTTCTTC. Protein: CASSLVPSRGSYNEQFF.

A note on this clonotype: Relative to the germline gene, one junction end is altered; a read error may explain this. This chain connects TRBV30 to TRBJ1-3; D may be TRBD1 (6 bases). CDR1 is GTSNPN, CDR2 SVGIG, per germline (reference sequence). This CDR3 has 13 amino acids. CDR3 nucleotide sequence: TGTGTCTGGAGCAGGACAGTAGGAAACACCATATATTTT. Residues: CVWSRTVGNTIYF. The variable domain in full, with the rest retrieved from reference TRBV30 and TRBJ1-3, is SQTIHQWPATLVQPVGSPLSLECTVEGTSNPNLYWYRQAAGRGLQLLFYSVGIGQISSEVPQNLSASRPQDRQFILSSKKLLLSDSGFYLCVWSRTVGNTIYFGEGSWLTVV.